Listed below are T cell receptor beta chains from one sample, sequenced in a study of T cell repertoires in cytomegalovirus infection. TCRdb itself ran the reads through MiXCR, one entry per CDR3 protein. The sample lists roughly 500,000 distinct CDR3 sequences, approximately 11% occurring once. Sequences were obtained from PBMCs. The receptors come from a human donor in good health (CMV status not recorded). Some clones in this sample may be carry-over from other donors' samples. CDR3s include the opening cysteine and the closing phenylalanine or tryptophan. Each record gives: J gene, clone size, V gene, CDR3 length, CDR3 protein. Clone size is given for some rows only: seen once, a few or many times, or a class if the clone is expanded.

j_call: TRBJ2-1; clone_size: many; v_call: TRBV6-2/TRBV6-3; cdr3_length: 18; cdr3_aa: CASSYLPGTSGRVDEQFF
j_call: TRBJ2-1; clone_size: many; v_call: TRBV7-8; cdr3_length: 15; cdr3_aa: CASSLDRGSYNEQFF
j_call: TRBJ2-7; clone_size: .; v_call: TRBV3-1; cdr3_length: 17; cdr3_aa: CASSQDLTSGPSYEQYF
j_call: TRBJ2-3; clone_size: many; v_call: TRBV7-2; cdr3_length: 14; cdr3_aa: CASSPRQATDTQYF
j_call: TRBJ2-4; clone_size: many; v_call: TRBV6-6; cdr3_length: 15; cdr3_aa: CASSSSRDGKNIQYF
j_call: TRBJ2-5; clone_size: .; v_call: TRBV5-1; cdr3_length: 13; cdr3_aa: CASSLETQETQYF
j_call: TRBJ2-1; clone_size: .; v_call: TRBV7-6; cdr3_length: 15; cdr3_aa: CASSSNTAEYNEQFF
j_call: TRBJ2-7; clone_size: few; v_call: TRBV20-1; cdr3_length: 15; cdr3_aa: CSARGTDSYSYEQYF
j_call: TRBJ2-7; clone_size: many; v_call: TRBV28; cdr3_length: 12; cdr3_aa: CASTGLAYEQYF
j_call: TRBJ2-1; clone_size: many; v_call: TRBV6-1; cdr3_length: 15; cdr3_aa: CASRVGGRDYNEQFF
j_call: TRBJ2-1; clone_size: few; v_call: TRBV5-4; cdr3_length: 14; cdr3_aa: CASSLRSTDGEQFF
j_call: TRBJ2-5; clone_size: many; v_call: TRBV5-6; cdr3_length: 14; cdr3_aa: CASSWDAARETQYF
j_call: TRBJ2-1; clone_size: few; v_call: TRBV10-2; cdr3_length: 20; cdr3_aa: CASSEGPGLAGGTSYNEQFF
j_call: TRBJ1-4; clone_size: few; v_call: TRBV19; cdr3_length: 14; cdr3_aa: CASTLGGQGEKLFF
j_call: TRBJ1-1; clone_size: many; v_call: TRBV7-2; cdr3_length: 13; cdr3_aa: CASSSYSTPEAFF
j_call: TRBJ2-7; clone_size: .; v_call: TRBV20-1; cdr3_length: 14; cdr3_aa: CSARTSGMYYEQYF
j_call: TRBJ2-3; clone_size: .; v_call: TRBV13; cdr3_length: 15; cdr3_aa: CASSDRSRGADTQYF
j_call: TRBJ1-1; clone_size: .; v_call: TRBV20-1; cdr3_length: 15; cdr3_aa: CSARDQGGGGTEAFF
j_call: TRBJ2-1; clone_size: many; v_call: TRBV10-3; cdr3_length: 14; cdr3_aa: CATSGRVSDNEQFF
j_call: TRBJ2-1; clone_size: .; v_call: TRBV20-1; cdr3_length: 14; cdr3_aa: CSARSRDLPHEQFF
j_call: TRBJ2-2; clone_size: .; v_call: TRBV28; cdr3_length: 17; cdr3_aa: CASSSSGLAGAAGELFF
j_call: TRBJ2-2; clone_size: few; v_call: TRBV28; cdr3_length: 11; cdr3_aa: CASVGSGELFF
j_call: TRBJ2-3; clone_size: many; v_call: TRBV28; cdr3_length: 15; cdr3_aa: CASTLYRTSTDTQYF
j_call: TRBJ1-5; clone_size: .; v_call: TRBV20-1; cdr3_length: 14; cdr3_aa: CSAPNRDLFQPQHF
j_call: TRBJ1-6; clone_size: few; v_call: TRBV5-4; cdr3_length: 14; cdr3_aa: CASSPREGASPLHF
j_call: TRBJ2-7; clone_size: many; v_call: TRBV5-1; cdr3_length: 16; cdr3_aa: CASSYGTSGTTYEQYF
j_call: TRBJ1-4; clone_size: many; v_call: TRBV7-9; cdr3_length: 16; cdr3_aa: CASSPGGRPRDEKLFF